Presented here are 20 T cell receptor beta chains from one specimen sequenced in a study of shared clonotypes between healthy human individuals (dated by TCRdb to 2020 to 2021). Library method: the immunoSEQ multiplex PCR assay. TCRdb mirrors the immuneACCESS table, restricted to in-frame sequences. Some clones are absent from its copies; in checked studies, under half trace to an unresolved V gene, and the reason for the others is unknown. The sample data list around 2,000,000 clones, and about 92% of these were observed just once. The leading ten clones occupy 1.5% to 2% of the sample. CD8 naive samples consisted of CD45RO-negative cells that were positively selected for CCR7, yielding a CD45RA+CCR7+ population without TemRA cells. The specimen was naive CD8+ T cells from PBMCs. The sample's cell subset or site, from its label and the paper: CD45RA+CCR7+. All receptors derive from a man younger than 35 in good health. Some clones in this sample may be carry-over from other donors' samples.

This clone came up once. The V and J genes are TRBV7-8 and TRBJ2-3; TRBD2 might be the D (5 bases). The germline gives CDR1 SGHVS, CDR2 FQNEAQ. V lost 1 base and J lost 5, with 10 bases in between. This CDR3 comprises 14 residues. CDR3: CASSLVFGVDTQYF. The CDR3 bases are TGTGCCAGCAGCTTAGTATTCGGGGTAGATACGCAGTATTTT.

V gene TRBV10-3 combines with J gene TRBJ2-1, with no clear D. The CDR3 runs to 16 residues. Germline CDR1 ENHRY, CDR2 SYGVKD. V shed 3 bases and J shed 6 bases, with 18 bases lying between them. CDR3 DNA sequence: TGTGCCATCAGTGATTTCGACATGAAGGGATTCAATGAGCAGTTCTTC. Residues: CAISDFDMKGFNEQFF.

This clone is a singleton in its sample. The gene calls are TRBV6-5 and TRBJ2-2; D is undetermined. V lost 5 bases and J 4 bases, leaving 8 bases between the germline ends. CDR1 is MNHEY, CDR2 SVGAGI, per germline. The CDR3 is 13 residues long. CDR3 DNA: TGTGCCAGCAGTATTTCCGGCACCGGGGAGCTGTTTTTT. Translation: CASSISGTGELFF.

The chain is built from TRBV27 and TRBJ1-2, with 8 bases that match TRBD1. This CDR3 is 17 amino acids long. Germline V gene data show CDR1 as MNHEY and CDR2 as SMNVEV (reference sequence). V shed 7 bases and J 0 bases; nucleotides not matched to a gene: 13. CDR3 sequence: CASTFLAGGATNYGYTF. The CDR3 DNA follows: TGTGCCAGCACCTTTTTAGCAGGGGGCGCTACTAACTATGGCTACACCTTC.

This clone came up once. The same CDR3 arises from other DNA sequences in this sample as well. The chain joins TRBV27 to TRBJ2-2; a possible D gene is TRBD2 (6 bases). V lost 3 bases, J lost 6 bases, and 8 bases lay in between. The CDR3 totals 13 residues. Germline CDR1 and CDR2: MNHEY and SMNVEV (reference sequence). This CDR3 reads CASSFTGAGELFF. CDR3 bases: TGTGCCAGCAGTTTTACGGGAGCCGGGGAGCTGTTTTTT.

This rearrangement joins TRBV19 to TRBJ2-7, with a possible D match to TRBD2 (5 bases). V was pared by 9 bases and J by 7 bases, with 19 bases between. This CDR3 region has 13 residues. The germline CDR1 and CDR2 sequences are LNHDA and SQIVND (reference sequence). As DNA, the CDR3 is TGTGCCAGCTCGGGATACCCCTTGGCGGAGCAGTACTTC. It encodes CASSGYPLAEQYF.

The CDR3 DNA reads TGTGCCAGCAGCCTCCCGGGACAGTTATACGAGCAGTACTTC. This sequence encodes CASSLPGQLYEQYF. V gene TRBV5-6 combines with J gene TRBJ2-7; 7 bases are a match to TRBD1. The CDR3 has 14 residues. Germline-derived CDR1 and CDR2 are SGHDT and YYEEEE. J lost 4 bases, V lost 4 bases, and 8 bases had no gene match.

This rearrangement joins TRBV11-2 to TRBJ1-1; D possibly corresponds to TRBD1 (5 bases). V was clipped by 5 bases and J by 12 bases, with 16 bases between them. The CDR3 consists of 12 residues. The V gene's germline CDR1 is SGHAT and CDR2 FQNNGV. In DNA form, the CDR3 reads TGTGCCAGCAGCCAATCAGGGTGGACCTCTTTCTTT. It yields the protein CASSQSGWTSFF.

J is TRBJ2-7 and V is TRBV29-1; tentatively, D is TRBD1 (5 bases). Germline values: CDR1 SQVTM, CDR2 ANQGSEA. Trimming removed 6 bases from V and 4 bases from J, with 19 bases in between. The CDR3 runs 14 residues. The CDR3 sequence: CSVLKGRREYEQYF. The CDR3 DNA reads TGCAGCGTCCTAAAGGGTCGCAGGGAATACGAGCAGTACTTC.

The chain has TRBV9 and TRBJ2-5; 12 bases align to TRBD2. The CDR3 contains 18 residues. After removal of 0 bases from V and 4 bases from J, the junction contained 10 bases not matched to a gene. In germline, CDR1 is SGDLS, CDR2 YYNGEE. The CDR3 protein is CASSVDILAGGSAETQYF. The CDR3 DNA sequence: TGTGCCAGCAGCGTAGATATACTAGCGGGAGGTTCTGCAGAGACCCAGTACTTC.

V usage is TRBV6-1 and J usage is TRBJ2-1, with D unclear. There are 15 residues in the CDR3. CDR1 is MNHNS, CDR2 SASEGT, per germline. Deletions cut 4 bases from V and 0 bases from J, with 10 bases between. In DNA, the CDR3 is TGTGCCAGCAGTGCGTGGAAGAGCTCCTACAATGAGCAGTTCTTC. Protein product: CASSAWKSSYNEQFF.

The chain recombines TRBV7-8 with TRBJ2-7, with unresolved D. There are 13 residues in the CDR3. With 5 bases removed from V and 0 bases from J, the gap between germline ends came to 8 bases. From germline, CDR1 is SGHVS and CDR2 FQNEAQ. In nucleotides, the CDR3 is TGTGCCAGCAGCCGTGAAGTCTCCTACGAGCAGTACTTC. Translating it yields CASSREVSYEQYF.

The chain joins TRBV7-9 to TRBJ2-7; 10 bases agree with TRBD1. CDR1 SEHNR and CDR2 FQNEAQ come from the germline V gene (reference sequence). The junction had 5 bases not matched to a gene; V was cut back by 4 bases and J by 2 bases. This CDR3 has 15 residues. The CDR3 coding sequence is TGTGCCAGCAGCTCCGGGACAGGGGAAACCTACGAGCAGTACTTC. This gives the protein CASSSGTGETYEQYF.

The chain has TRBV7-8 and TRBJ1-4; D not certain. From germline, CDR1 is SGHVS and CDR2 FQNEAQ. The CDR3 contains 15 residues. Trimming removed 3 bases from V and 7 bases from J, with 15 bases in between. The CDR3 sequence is CASSFTRARGEKLFF. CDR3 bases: TGTGCCAGCAGCTTCACCCGGGCACGGGGTGAAAAACTGTTTTTT.

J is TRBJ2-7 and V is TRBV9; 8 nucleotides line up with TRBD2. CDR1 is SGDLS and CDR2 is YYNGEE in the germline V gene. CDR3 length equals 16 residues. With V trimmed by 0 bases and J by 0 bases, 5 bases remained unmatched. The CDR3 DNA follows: TGTGCCAGCAGCGTAGGGGTAGCGGGGTACTCCTACGAGCAGTACTTC. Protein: CASSVGVAGYSYEQYF.

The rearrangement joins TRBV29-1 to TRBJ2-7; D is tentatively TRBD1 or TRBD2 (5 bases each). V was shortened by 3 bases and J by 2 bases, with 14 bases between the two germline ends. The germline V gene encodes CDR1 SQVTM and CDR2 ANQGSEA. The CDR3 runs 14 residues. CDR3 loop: CSVDIRDPPYEQYF. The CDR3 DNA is TGCAGCGTTGATATCCGGGACCCTCCCTACGAGCAGTACTTC.

The CDR3, as DNA: TGTGCCAGCAGTCCAATCGAGGCCCCCAGGGAGCTGTTTTTT. This encodes CASSPIEAPRELFF. The chain joins TRBV27 to TRBJ2-2, with D unclear. The CDR3 extends over 14 amino acids. Germline CDR1 reads MNHEY; CDR2 reads SMNVEV (reference sequence). V shed 5 bases and J shed 9 bases, with 16 bases lying between them.

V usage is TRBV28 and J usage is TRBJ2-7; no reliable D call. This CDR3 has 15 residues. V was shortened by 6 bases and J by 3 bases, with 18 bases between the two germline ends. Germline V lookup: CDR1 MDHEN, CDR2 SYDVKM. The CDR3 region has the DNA TGTGCCAGCAGCAAGCTCGTAAGGCTACTCTACGAGCAGTACTTC. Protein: CASSKLVRLLYEQYF. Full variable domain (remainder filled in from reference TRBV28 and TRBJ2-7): DVKVTQSSRYLVKRTGEKVFLECVQDMDHENMFWYRQDPGLGLRLIYFSYDVKMKEKGDIPEGYSVSREKKERFSLILESASTNQTSMYLCASSKLVRLLYEQYFGPGTRLTVT.

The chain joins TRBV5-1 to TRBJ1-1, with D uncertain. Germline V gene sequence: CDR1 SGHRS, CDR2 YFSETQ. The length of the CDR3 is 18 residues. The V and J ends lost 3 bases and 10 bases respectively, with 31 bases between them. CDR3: CASSSNPSPLRSDVGAFF. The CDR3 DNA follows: TGCGCCAGCAGCTCGAACCCCTCCCCACTTCGTTCGGATGTCGGAGCTTTCTTT.

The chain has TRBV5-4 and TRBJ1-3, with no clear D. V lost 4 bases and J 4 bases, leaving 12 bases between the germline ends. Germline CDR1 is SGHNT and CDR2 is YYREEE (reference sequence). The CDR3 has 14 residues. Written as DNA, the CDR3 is TGTGCCAGCAGCGTCGCTGGGTCAGGAAACACCATATATTTT. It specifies CASSVAGSGNTIYF.